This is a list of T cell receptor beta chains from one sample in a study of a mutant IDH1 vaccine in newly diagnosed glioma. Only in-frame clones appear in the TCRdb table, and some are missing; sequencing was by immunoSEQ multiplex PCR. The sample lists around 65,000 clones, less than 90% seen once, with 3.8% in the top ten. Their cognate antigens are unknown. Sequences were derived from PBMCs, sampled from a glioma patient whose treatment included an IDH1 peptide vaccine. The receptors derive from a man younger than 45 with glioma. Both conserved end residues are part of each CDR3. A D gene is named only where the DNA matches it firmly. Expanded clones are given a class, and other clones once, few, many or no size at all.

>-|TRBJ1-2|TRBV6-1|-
CASSEIQGSYYGYTF
TGTGCCAGCAGTGAAATACAGGGTTCGTACTATGGCTACACCTTC
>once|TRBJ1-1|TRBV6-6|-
CASSYSTLGAFF
TGTGCCAGCAGTTACTCGACGCTTGGAGCTTTCTTT
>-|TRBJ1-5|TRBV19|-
CASSTGSHQPQHF
TGTGCCAGTAGTACAGGGAGTCATCAGCCCCAGCATTTT
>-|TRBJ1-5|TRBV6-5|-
CASSYSGHQPQHF
TGTGCCAGCAGTTACTCGGGTCATCAGCCCCAGCATTTT
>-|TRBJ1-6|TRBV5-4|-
CASSSLTDLSYNSPLHF
TGTGCCAGCAGCTCTTTGACAGACCTCTCCTATAATTCACCCCTCCACTTT
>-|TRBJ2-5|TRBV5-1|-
CASSQSPEGYVTETQYF
TGCGCCAGCAGTCAGTCCCCCGAAGGTTACGTCACGGAGACCCAGTACTTC
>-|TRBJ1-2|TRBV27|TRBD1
CASSYAGTGAKGYTF
TGTGCCAGCAGTTATGCCGGGACAGGGGCGAAAGGCTACACCTTC
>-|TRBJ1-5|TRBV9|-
CASSRGDSNQPQHF
TGTGCCAGCAGCCGAGGGGATAGCAATCAGCCCCAGCATTTT
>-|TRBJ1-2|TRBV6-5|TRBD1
CASNPGTAYGYTF
TGTGCCAGCAATCCCGGGACAGCTTATGGCTACACCTTC
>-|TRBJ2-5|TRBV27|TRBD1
CASSPRQGQETQYF
TGTGCCAGCAGTCCCCGACAGGGGCAAGAGACCCAGTACTTC
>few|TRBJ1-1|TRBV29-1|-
CSAERVGTEAFF
TGCAGCGCAGAACGGGTCGGCACTGAAGCTTTCTTT
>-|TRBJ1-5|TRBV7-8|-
CASSLGQFSNQPQHF
TGTGCCAGCAGCTTAGGACAGTTTAGCAATCAGCCCCAGCATTTT
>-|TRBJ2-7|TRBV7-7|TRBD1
CASSYLRDREDEQYF
TGTGCCAGCAGCTATCTCCGGGACAGGGAAGACGAGCAGTACTTC
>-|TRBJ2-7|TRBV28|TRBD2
CASRGTSGDPYEQYF
TGTGCCAGCAGGGGGACTAGCGGGGACCCCTACGAGCAGTACTTC
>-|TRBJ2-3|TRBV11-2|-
CASSQPRRRGTDTQYF
TGTGCCAGCAGCCAGCCGAGACGGCGGGGCACAGATACGCAGTATTTT
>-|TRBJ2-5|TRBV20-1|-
CSARSRETQYF
TGCAGTGCTAGGAGTCGAGAGACCCAGTACTTC
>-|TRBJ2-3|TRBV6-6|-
CASSQDTRTDTQYF
TGTGCCAGCAGTCAGGACACCCGCACAGATACGCAGTATTTT
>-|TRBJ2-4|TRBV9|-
CASSVRQLDIQYF
TGTGCCAGCAGCGTCCGACAGCTAGACATTCAGTACTTC
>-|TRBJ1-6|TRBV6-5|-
CASSYSRGSGNSPLHF
TGTGCCAGCAGTTACTCACGAGGGAGTGGCAATTCACCCCTCCACTTT
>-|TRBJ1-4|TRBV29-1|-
CSVKGSNEKLFF
TGCAGCGTTAAAGGATCTAATGAAAAACTGTTTTTT
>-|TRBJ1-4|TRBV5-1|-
CASSAAGSEEKLFF
TGCGCCAGCAGCGCGGCAGGGTCAGAGGAAAAACTGTTTTTT
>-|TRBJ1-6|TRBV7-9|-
CASSLVSGGTDSPLHF
TGTGCCAGCAGCTTAGTTTCCGGGGGAACGGATTCACCCCTCCACTTT
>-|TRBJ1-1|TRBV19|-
CASRGGLRTEAFF
TGTGCCAGTAGGGGGGGACTCCGCACTGAAGCTTTCTTT
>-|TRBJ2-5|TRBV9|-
CASSPKTNPEETQYF
TGTGCCAGCAGCCCGAAGACTAACCCCGAAGAGACCCAGTACTTC
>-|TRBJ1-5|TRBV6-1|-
CASRKTRPQHF
TGTGCCAGCAGGAAGACGAGGCCCCAGCATTTT
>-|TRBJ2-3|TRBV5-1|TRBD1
CASSSSAVGQGADTQYF
TGCGCCAGCAGCTCCTCTGCGGTGGGACAGGGGGCAGATACGCAGTATTTT
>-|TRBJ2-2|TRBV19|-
CASSILGGTGELFF
TGTGCCAGTAGTATTCTGGGTGGAACCGGGGAGCTGTTTTTT
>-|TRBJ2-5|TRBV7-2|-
CASSLDVGFETQYF
TGTGCCAGCAGCTTAGATGTAGGATTCGAGACCCAGTACTTC
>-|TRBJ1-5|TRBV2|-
CASSGPDFNQPQHF
TGTGCCAGCAGTGGGCCGGATTTCAATCAGCCCCAGCATTTT
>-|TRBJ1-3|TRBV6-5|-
CASSYSGGQGNTIYF
TGTGCCAGCAGTTACTCTGGGGGGCAGGGAAACACCATATATTTT
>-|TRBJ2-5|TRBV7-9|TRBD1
CASSLSGTGRETQYF
TGTGCCAGCAGCTTAAGTGGGACAGGGAGAGAGACCCAGTACTTC